This entry lists 24 T cell receptor beta chains sequenced from one sample in a study of blood T cell repertoires in COVID-19. The table came from immunoSEQ multiplex PCR; TCRdb's copy has only in-frame clones and leaves some out. The data contain 300,000 to 350,000 clones, 85% to 90% of them singletons. Sequenced sample: PBMCs or T cells enriched from blood (not recorded which). These receptors originate from a woman aged 18-29 years with acute COVID-19.

This chain links TRBV6-5 with TRBJ2-7, with D perhaps TRBD1 (6 bases). Trimming removed 6 bases from V and 5 bases from J, with 8 bases in between. This CDR3 spans 11 amino acids. Germline V gene data show CDR1 as MNHEY and CDR2 as SVGAGI. This CDR3 is CASSNRDEQYF. The CDR3 DNA reads as TGTGCCAGCAGCAACAGGGACGAGCAGTACTTC.

The rearrangement joins TRBV11-2 to TRBJ1-5; D ambiguous. This CDR3 region has 15 residues. CDR1 and CDR2 from the germline V gene are SGHAT and FQNNGV. Trimming took off 5 bases at V and 5 bases at J, with 16 bases between the two ends. CDR3 residues: CASSPREGSDQPQHF. CDR3 nucleotides: TGTGCCAGCAGCCCTCGGGAGGGCAGCGATCAGCCCCAGCATTTT.

The CDR3 protein is CASRVRGQGTLNYGYTF. For the CDR3, the DNA is TGTGCCAGTAGGGTTCGTGGACAGGGGACCCTTAACTATGGCTACACCTTC. The chain combines TRBV19 with TRBJ1-2; 9 nucleotides align to TRBD1. V lost 6 bases to trimming and J lost 1 base; unmatched junction nucleotides: 12. Germline V gives CDR1 LNHDA, CDR2 SQIVND (reference sequence). The CDR3 has 17 residues.

This clone was observed a handful of times. The chain couples TRBV10-3 to TRBJ1-2; perhaps TRBD1 as D (6 bases). Per germline, CDR1 ENHRY and CDR2 SYGVKD. This CDR3 has 13 residues. V was cut by 7 bases and J by 3 bases, with 12 bases left in between. The CDR3 here is CAIKGRGDYGYTF. CDR3 DNA: TGTGCCATCAAGGGCAGGGGCGACTATGGCTACACCTTC.

Turning to this clone: This sample also contains other DNA sequences that code for the same CDR3. The rearrangement joins TRBV19 to TRBJ1-5, with D perhaps matching TRBD1 (6 bases). Germline V lookup: CDR1 LNHDA, CDR2 SQIVND (reference sequence). The germline V and J ends were trimmed by 5 bases and 0 bases, with 11 bases remaining between them. The CDR3 has 15 residues. The CDR3 spells CASSLSGDSNQPQHF. The CDR3, as DNA: TGTGCCAGTAGTTTATCAGGGGATAGCAATCAGCCCCAGCATTTT.

J is TRBJ2-1 and V is TRBV18, with 13 bases that match TRBD2. Per germline, CDR1 KGHSH and CDR2 LQKENI. V lost 4 bases, J lost 3 bases, and 9 bases stayed unmatched. The CDR3 is 18 residues long. CDR3 in DNA: TGTGCCAGCTCACTCGGGACTAGCGGGATAGTGGTCTACAATGAGCAGTTCTTC. Translated, it gives CASSLGTSGIVVYNEQFF. The variable domain in full, completed from reference TRBV18 and TRBJ2-1, reads NAGVMQNPRHLVRRRGQEARLRCSPMKGHSHVYWYRQLPEEGLKFMVYLQKENIIDESGMPKERFSAEFPKEGPSILRIQQVVRGDSAAYFCASSLGTSGIVVYNEQFFGPGTRLTVL.

The rearrangement uses TRBV27 and TRBJ1-3, with 8 bases that match TRBD1. CDR1 and CDR2 from the germline V gene are MNHEY and SMNVEV (reference sequence). The trim removed 8 bases at V and 3 bases at J, leaving 6 bases unmatched. This CDR3 region has 14 residues. The CDR3 here is CASGLTGVGNTIYF. As DNA, the CDR3 is TGTGCCAGCGGGTTGACAGGGGTTGGAAACACCATATATTTT.

The chain combines TRBV27 with TRBJ1-1, with D tentatively TRBD1 (6 bases). V was trimmed by 4 bases and J by 6 bases, leaving 12 bases between them. The CDR3 spans 13 residues. CDR1 and CDR2 from the germline V gene are MNHEY and SMNVEV (reference sequence). CDR3: CASSWAGGAEAFF. CDR3 DNA: TGTGCCAGCAGTTGGGCGGGGGGCGCTGAAGCTTTCTTT.

The chain uses TRBV27 and TRBJ2-6; 8 bases are shared with TRBD1. This CDR3 spans 15 amino acids. Germline V gene sequence: CDR1 MNHEY, CDR2 SMNVEV (reference sequence). J was trimmed by 3 bases and V by 5 bases; bases with no gene match: 3. In DNA form, the CDR3 reads TGTGCCAGCAGTAGGACAGGGTATGGGGCCAACGTCCTGACTTTC. The encoded protein is CASSRTGYGANVLTF.

This chain links TRBV11-3 with TRBJ2-1; 8 bases are a match to TRBD2. CDR1 is SGHNT, CDR2 YENEEA, per germline. Unmatched junction bases numbered 7, after V lost 2 bases and J lost 4 bases. CDR3 size: 16 residues. This CDR3 reads CASSLSASGRYNEQFF. DNA for the CDR3: TGTGCCAGCAGCTTATCTGCCAGCGGGAGATACAATGAGCAGTTCTTC. The whole variable domain, filled in from reference TRBV11-3 and TRBJ2-1, reads EAGVVQSPRYKIIEKKQPVAFWCNPISGHNTLYWYLQNLGQGPELLIRYENEEAVDDSQLPKDRFSAERLKGVDSTLKIQPAELGDSAVYLCASSLSASGRYNEQFFGPGTRLTVL.

This clone appeared once. The rearrangement joins TRBV28 to TRBJ2-1; D possibly corresponds to TRBD2 (6 bases). The V gene lost 8 bases and the J gene lost 4 bases, with 30 bases spanning the gap. Looked up from germline, CDR1 is MDHEN and CDR2 is SYDVKM. The CDR3 extends over 19 amino acids. The CDR3 nucleotides are TGTGCCAGCCTCGACTATTGGTCCCGGGACTTTGAAGGGTACAATGAGCAGTTCTTC. Protein product: CASLDYWSRDFEGYNEQFF.

The genes are TRBV11-2 and TRBJ2-7; TRBD2 might be the D (5 bases). The length of the CDR3 is 14 residues. Trimming shortened V by 9 bases and J by 6 bases, and 21 bases separated the two germline ends. CDR1 and CDR2 from the germline V gene are SGHAT and FQNNGV. The CDR3 protein is CASLGSPGEGEQYF. CDR3 DNA sequence: TGTGCCAGTTTAGGGAGTCCGGGTGAAGGCGAGCAGTACTTC.

This clone was counted once. The chain is built from TRBV6-1 and TRBJ2-5; maybe TRBD1 (5 bases). V was clipped by 2 bases and J by 3 bases, with 13 bases between them. CDR1 MNHNS and CDR2 SASEGT come from the germline V gene. The CDR3 runs 15 residues. The CDR3 DNA is TGTGCCAGCAGTGAATCGGCAGGGCAAGAAGAGACCCAGTACTTC. Encoded protein: CASSESAGQEETQYF.

The V call is TRBV28, the J call TRBJ2-1; 7 nucleotides align to TRBD2. Trimming removed 7 bases from V and 3 bases from J; junction bases left unmatched: 9. There are 15 residues in the CDR3. Germline V lookup: CDR1 MDHEN, CDR2 SYDVKM. For the CDR3, the DNA is TGTGCCAGCACCCGCAGCGGGATGGGCTACAATGAGCAGTTCTTC. This codes for CASTRSGMGYNEQFF.

CDR3 residues: CASSYTLQGGVEGYTF. CDR3 DNA: TGTGCCAGCAGTTACACCTTACAGGGTGGGGTAGAGGGCTACACCTTC. This rearrangement joins TRBV6-5 to TRBJ1-2; possibly TRBD1 for D (6 bases). This CDR3 is 16 amino acids long. V dropped 2 bases and J dropped 8 bases, with 21 bases sitting between them. The V gene's germline CDR1 is MNHEY and CDR2 SVGAGI.

The chain links TRBV19 to TRBJ1-1, with D possibly TRBD1 on 5 matching bases. CDR3 length: 15 amino acids. V lost 0 bases and J lost 0, with 8 bases in between. Germline V gene lookup returns CDR1 LNHDA and CDR2 SQIVND (reference sequence). The CDR3 nucleotides read TGTGCCAGTAGTATAGATCGGACACTGAACACTGAAGCTTTCTTT. Its translation: CASSIDRTLNTEAFF.

V usage is TRBV4-2 and J usage is TRBJ2-7, with 7 bases aligning to TRBD2. Losses at the gene ends were 1 base for V and 3 bases for J; bases not matched to a gene: 9. This CDR3 has 16 amino acids. Germline-derived CDR1 and CDR2 are LGHNA and YNFKEQ. The CDR3 sequence is CASSQVRGGGNYEQYF. CDR3 bases: TGTGCCAGCAGCCAAGTGAGGGGCGGGGGAAACTACGAGCAGTACTTC.

The rearrangement joins TRBV11-2 to TRBJ1-1; D not resolved. Germline-derived CDR1 and CDR2 are SGHAT and FQNNGV. Trimming left V 1 base short and J 3 bases short, with 9 bases between. The CDR3 extends over 14 amino acids. As DNA, the CDR3 is TGTGCCAGCAGCTTAGTTACCGCGGACACTGAAGCTTTCTTT. This translates into CASSLVTADTEAFF.

This rearrangement joins TRBV27 to TRBJ2-2; the D is unclear. V was clipped by 2 bases and J by 3 bases, with 7 bases between them. The CDR3 length is 14 residues. Germline V lookup: CDR1 MNHEY, CDR2 SMNVEV (reference sequence). The CDR3 sequence is CASSLHRDTGELFF. The CDR3 region has the DNA TGTGCCAGCAGTTTACACCGGGACACCGGGGAGCTGTTTTTT.

Comments on this clone: The junction departs from the called germline gene at one end, perhaps through a read error. J is TRBJ1-4 and V is TRBV5-1; 9 positions match TRBD1. Germline CDR1 is SGHRS and CDR2 is YFSETQ. The CDR3 runs 17 residues. CDR3 sequence (DNA): TGCACCAGCAGCCAGGTCCCGGGACAGGGAGGTAATGAAAAACTGTTTTTT. Amino acid sequence: CTSSQVPGQGGNEKLFF. Using reference TRBV5-1 and TRBJ1-4 for the parts outside the CDR3, the full variable domain is KAGVTQTPRYLIKTRGQQVTLSCSPISGHRSVSWYQQTPGQGLQFLFEYFSETQRNKGNFPGRFSGRQFSNSRSEMNVSTLELGDSALYLCTSSQVPGQGGNEKLFFGSGTQLSVL.

The V and J genes are TRBV4-2 and TRBJ2-7, with TRBD2 matching 7 bases. The CDR3 is made up of 15 amino acids. In germline, CDR1 is LGHNA, CDR2 YNFKEQ. V was clipped by 2 bases and J by 2 bases; unmatched bases: 6. The CDR3 loop reads CASSQIGRGTYEQYF. CDR3 nucleotide sequence: TGTGCCAGCAGCCAAATTGGGCGGGGGACCTACGAGCAGTACTTC.

As DNA, the CDR3 is TGCGCCAGCAGCGGGGGGCCGGGACTAGCGGGAGAAGTTGGAGATACGCAGTATTTT. Its protein is CASSGGPGLAGEVGDTQYF. The genes are TRBV4-1 and TRBJ2-3, with TRBD2 matching 14 bases. The CDR3 has 19 amino acids. CDR1 is MGHRA and CDR2 is YSYEKL in the germline V gene. Unmatched junction bases numbered 15, after V lost 5 bases and J lost 5 bases.

V usage is TRBV5-1 and J usage is TRBJ1-1; perhaps TRBD1 as D (6 bases). CDR1 is SGHRS and CDR2 is YFSETQ in the germline V gene. The CDR3 loop spans 15 amino acids. V was pared by 4 bases and J by 4 bases, with 17 bases between. This CDR3 reads CASSPTGTWSTEAFF. The CDR3 coding sequence is TGCGCCAGCAGCCCGACCGGGACATGGAGCACTGAAGCTTTCTTT. Based on the CDR3 plus reference TRBV5-1 and TRBJ1-1, the full variable domain is KAGVTQTPRYLIKTRGQQVTLSCSPISGHRSVSWYQQTPGQGLQFLFEYFSETQRNKGNFPGRFSGRQFSNSRSEMNVSTLELGDSALYLCASSPTGTWSTEAFFGQGTRLTVV.

CDR3 bases: TGTGCCAGCAGTTCGGGGAGGAGCTCTGGAAACACCATATATTTT. Its translation: CASSSGRSSGNTIYF. The chain has TRBV6-5 and TRBJ1-3; D is uncertain. Germline V gene sequence: CDR1 MNHEY, CDR2 SVGAGI. CDR3 size: 15 residues. Trimming stripped 4 bases from V and 0 bases from J, with 10 bases between.